These 5 T cell receptor beta chains came from one sample sequenced in a study of cytomegalovirus exposure and HLA in healthy donors. PCR was performed using 60 Vbeta and 13 Jbeta primers. Method: immunoSEQ multiplex PCR; TCRdb's copy keeps in-frame clones and lacks some. This listing includes approximately 45,000 clones. Sequenced material: PBMCs. Receptors were obtained from a male donor in good health and CMV-seronegative.

V and J are TRBV2 and TRBJ2-1; 7 bases align to TRBD1. The CDR3 consists of 15 residues. Germline CDR1 SNHLY, CDR2 FYNNEI. The junction had 13 bases not matched to a gene; V was cut back by 5 bases and J by 9 bases. This CDR3 is CASSPSLLQGTEQFF. The CDR3 nucleotides read TGTGCCAGCAGTCCCTCGCTTTTACAGGGGACTGAGCAGTTCTTC.

This chain joins TRBV4-2 and TRBJ1-2; TRBD1 aligns across 7 bases. The CDR3 spans 15 residues. Losses at the gene ends were 0 bases for V and 7 bases for J; bases not matched to a gene: 8. Germline V gene data show CDR1 as LGHNA and CDR2 as YNFKEQ. CDR3 residues: CASSQEDRAYSGYTF. The CDR3, as DNA: TGTGCCAGCAGCCAAGAAGACAGGGCTTATTCTGGCTACACCTTC.

The chain couples TRBV10-3 to TRBJ2-2; D possibly corresponds to TRBD2 (5 bases). The CDR3 has 12 residues. Between the trimmed V and J ends, which lost 7 bases and 7 bases, there was a span of 10 bases. Germline CDR1 and CDR2: ENHRY and SYGVKD. The CDR3 DNA reads as TGTGCCATCAACTGGGCGGGCGGGGAGCTGTTTTTT. It specifies CAINWAGGELFF.

This sequence joins TRBV9 and TRBJ2-1, with 9 bases identical to TRBD2. Germline lookup yields CDR1 SGDLS and CDR2 YYNGEE. The CDR3 contains 17 residues. J was trimmed by 2 bases and V by 0 bases; bases with no gene match: 6. CDR3 protein: CASSVGGSGSPYNEQFF. CDR3 DNA: TGTGCCAGCAGCGTAGGAGGTAGCGGGAGTCCCTACAATGAGCAGTTCTTC.

This rearrangement joins TRBV19 to TRBJ1-2; 9 nucleotides agree with TRBD1. Germline lookup yields CDR1 LNHDA and CDR2 SQIVND (reference sequence). CDR3 size: 13 residues. V shed 6 bases and J 8 bases; nucleotides not matched to a gene: 7. The CDR3 reads CASSDRDRDGYTF. DNA for the CDR3: TGTGCCAGTAGCGACCGGGACAGGGACGGCTACACCTTC.